Listed here are 30 T cell receptor beta chains from one sample, sequenced in a study of cytomegalovirus exposure and HLA in healthy donors. Sequenced by immunoSEQ multiplex PCR; TCRdb stores in-frame clones only, minus some. The table shows under 200,000 clones, with 70% to 90% occurring only once. Sequences were obtained from PBMCs. These receptors were obtained from a woman in her thirties in good health and CMV-seronegative.

V usage is TRBV5-1 and J usage is TRBJ1-4; D is ambiguous. Per the germline V gene, CDR1 is SGHRS and CDR2 is YFSETQ. Trimming stripped 4 bases from V and 0 bases from J, with 10 bases between. The CDR3 spans 15 residues. The CDR3 is CASSESAATNEKLFF. Here the CDR3 DNA reads TGCGCCAGCAGCGAAAGCGCAGCAACTAATGAAAAACTGTTTTTT.

The chain combines TRBV7-9 with TRBJ2-5, with unresolved D. The V gene's germline CDR1 is SEHNR and CDR2 FQNEAQ (reference sequence). The CDR3 has 15 residues. Trimming took 1 base from V and 3 from J, leaving 12 bases between them. CDR3 residues: CASSLESLREETQYF. CDR3 nucleotides: TGTGCCAGCAGCTTAGAATCCCTCAGAGAAGAGACCCAGTACTTC.

CDR3 bases: TGTGCCAGCACGACGGGACAGGGGGCCGACAATGAGCAGTTCTTC. Its translation: CASTTGQGADNEQFF. V gene TRBV9 combines with J gene TRBJ2-1, with 12 bases lining up with TRBD1. Looked up from germline, CDR1 is SGDLS and CDR2 is YYNGEE. The CDR3 is made up of 15 amino acids. J was trimmed by 5 bases and V by 6 bases; bases with no gene match: 6.

This chain uses TRBV7-9 with TRBJ1-1; D gene unclear. CDR1 SEHNR and CDR2 FQNEAQ come from the germline V gene (reference sequence). The CDR3 is 14 amino acids. The V and J ends lost 0 bases and 5 bases respectively, with 10 bases between them. CDR3 sequence: CASSLASPGTEAFF. CDR3 nucleotides: TGTGCCAGCAGCTTAGCCTCCCCGGGGACTGAAGCTTTCTTT.

The V call is TRBV18, the J call TRBJ1-1; TRBD1 matches 8 bases. The J segment lost 1 base and the V segment lost 3 bases, leaving 4 bases of the junction unmatched. This CDR3 has 15 residues. CDR1 is KGHSH and CDR2 is LQKENI in the germline V gene. The CDR3 region has the DNA TGTGCCAGCTCACCGAGACAGGGGCCGAACACTGAAGCTTTCTTT. Protein product: CASSPRQGPNTEAFF.

CDR3 sequence: CASSPRDRDSSGYTF. CDR3 DNA: TGTGCCAGCAGCCCTAGGGACAGGGATTCGTCTGGCTACACCTTC. This chain uses TRBV7-3 with TRBJ1-2; 9 nucleotides agree with TRBD1. V dropped 5 bases and J dropped 7; count of bases not matched to a gene: 11. The CDR3 runs 15 residues. Germline-derived CDR1 and CDR2 are SGHTA and FQGTGA.

The gene calls are TRBV29-1 and TRBJ2-3, with D unresolved. CDR1 and CDR2 from the germline V gene are SQVTM and ANQGSEA. The CDR3 consists of 13 residues. Deletions cut 4 bases from V and 0 bases from J, with 8 bases between. CDR3 nucleotides: TGCAGCGTTGGGCCGTCTAGCACAGATACGCAGTATTTT. It encodes CSVGPSSTDTQYF.

The rearrangement uses TRBV5-4 and TRBJ1-1; D unresolved. The CDR3 length is 13 residues. The germline CDR1 and CDR2 sequences are SGHNT and YYREEE (reference sequence). V was shortened by 0 bases and J by 8 bases, with 11 bases between the two germline ends. The CDR3, as DNA: TGTGCCAGCAGCTTGGCCCGATCGGGGGAAGCTTTCTTT. It specifies CASSLARSGEAFF.

The J gene is TRBJ2-7, the V gene TRBV6-5, with TRBD1 identical over 7 bases. The CDR3 extends over 14 amino acids. V lost 4 bases to trimming and J lost 1 base; unmatched junction nucleotides: 4. The V gene's germline CDR1 is MNHEY and CDR2 SVGAGI. The CDR3 nucleotides read TGTGCCAGCAGTTTCAGACAGGGATCCTACGAGCAGTACTTC. The encoded protein is CASSFRQGSYEQYF.

The chain combines TRBV6-6 with TRBJ1-2; D is unclear. Germline lookup yields CDR1 MNHNY and CDR2 SVGAGI (reference sequence). The CDR3 contains 13 residues. With 5 bases removed from V and 0 bases from J, the gap between germline ends came to 7 bases. The CDR3 DNA follows: TGTGCCAGCAGTGTTGTCGCTAACTATGGCTACACCTTC. Its translation: CASSVVANYGYTF.

This clone has only one observation. The chain combines TRBV5-6 with TRBJ2-7; TRBD1 is a possible D gene (6 bases). This CDR3 region has 16 residues. The germline V and J ends were trimmed by 7 bases and 2 bases, with 22 bases remaining between them. Per germline, CDR1 SGHDT and CDR2 YYEEEE. The CDR3 reads CASGVRDTGPPYEQYF. CDR3 in DNA: TGTGCCAGCGGGGTAAGGGACACCGGACCGCCCTACGAGCAGTACTTC.

This clone was recorded only once. The chain recombines TRBV28 with TRBJ1-1, with D perhaps TRBD1 (5 bases). Germline V CDR1 and CDR2: MDHEN, SYDVKM. Trimming removed 6 bases from V and 1 base from J, with 12 bases in between. CDR3 length: 14 amino acids. The CDR3 region is CASREIRENTEAFF. The CDR3, as DNA: TGTGCCAGCAGAGAAATCAGGGAGAACACTGAAGCTTTCTTT.

CDR3 protein: CASSLSGQGTGGNTIYF. The CDR3 bases are TGCGCCAGCAGCCTATCGGGACAGGGTACGGGCGGAAACACCATATATTTT. The chain uses TRBV5-1 and TRBJ1-3, with 9 bases matching TRBD1. The CDR3 runs 17 residues. Germline values: CDR1 SGHRS, CDR2 YFSETQ. V lost 4 bases, J lost 4 bases, and 12 bases stayed unmatched.

This rearrangement joins TRBV2 to TRBJ2-5; 7 bases fit TRBD1. CDR1 and CDR2 from the germline V gene are SNHLY and FYNNEI. After removal of 9 bases from V and 2 bases from J, the junction contained 3 bases not matched to a gene. CDR3 length equals 12 residues. The CDR3 nucleotides read TGTGCCAGAGGGACAGCACAAGAGACCCAGTACTTC. Translated: CARGTAQETQYF.

This rearrangement joins TRBV19 to TRBJ2-3, with D perhaps TRBD1 (5 bases). Trimming shortened V by 7 bases and J by 6 bases, and 17 bases separated the two germline ends. The CDR3 is 14 residues long. Germline assignment: CDR1 LNHDA and CDR2 SQIVND (reference sequence). CDR3 DNA sequence: TGTGCCAGTATAGGGGCGCGCCTGAGCGATACGCAGTATTTT. The encoded protein is CASIGARLSDTQYF.

Concerning this clone: Other DNA sequences in the same sample also yield this CDR3. The chain combines TRBV5-1 with TRBJ2-7; TRBD2 matches at 7 bases. Looked up from germline, CDR1 is SGHRS and CDR2 is YFSETQ. The CDR3 has 14 amino acids. V lost 0 bases to trimming and J lost 2 bases; unmatched junction nucleotides: 2. DNA of the CDR3: TGCGCCAGCAGCTTGGAAGCGGGGACCTACGAGCAGTACTTC. The encoded protein is CASSLEAGTYEQYF.

The V call is TRBV9, the J call TRBJ1-3; D unclear. The V gene's germline CDR1 is SGDLS and CDR2 YYNGEE. The CDR3 extends over 13 amino acids. Trimming took off 0 bases at V and 6 bases at J, with 7 bases between the two ends. The CDR3 loop is CASSVGGSNTIYF. The CDR3 coding sequence is TGTGCCAGCAGCGTAGGAGGGTCAAACACCATATATTTT.

The rearrangement joins TRBV21-1 to TRBJ1-5. TRBV21-1 is assigned pseudogene status. CDR3 length: 13 residues. The CDR3 DNA is TGTGCCAGCAGCAGGGATAACAATCAGCCCCAGCATTTT. Protein sequence: CASSRDNNQPQHF.

The V and J genes are TRBV6-1 and TRBJ2-5; a weak D match, TRBD1 (6 bases). Germline assignment: CDR1 MNHNS and CDR2 SASEGT. The V end lost 5 bases, the J end lost 4 bases, and 17 bases lay between the germline ends. This CDR3 has 15 residues. The CDR3 nucleotides read TGTGCCAGCAGTCCGAACCCACAGGGCCGAGAGACCCAGTACTTC. Translated, it gives CASSPNPQGRETQYF.

This rearrangement joins TRBV6-1 to TRBJ1-2; D uncertain. This CDR3 region has 16 residues. Germline-derived CDR1 and CDR2 are MNHNS and SASEGT. Trimming cost V 0 bases and J 4 bases, with 15 bases left between them. CDR3 bases: TGTGCCAGCAGTGAAGCCCCGGACGCTCGCCGCTATGGCTACACCTTC. It is translated as CASSEAPDARRYGYTF.

This clone was found once. V and J are TRBV5-1 and TRBJ2-1; D unclear. Germline CDR1 and CDR2: SGHRS and YFSETQ. Trimming took off 0 bases at V and 5 bases at J, with 3 bases between the two ends. This CDR3 has 12 residues. The DNA for the CDR3 is TGCGCCAGCAGCTTGGGCCACAATGAGCAGTTCTTC. Translation gives CASSLGHNEQFF.

This clone was counted many times. The rearrangement links TRBV6-1 to TRBJ1-4, with D perhaps TRBD1 (5 bases). V lost 7 bases, J lost 7 bases, and 16 bases lay in between. The CDR3 runs 14 residues. Germline-derived CDR1 and CDR2 are MNHNS and SASEGT. CDR3 bases: TGTGCCAGCAATCTTCAGGGTTGGGGTGAAAAACTGTTTTTT. Translation gives CASNLQGWGEKLFF.

The chain employs TRBV7-3 and TRBJ2-2; 8 positions agree with TRBD1. The CDR3 is 14 amino acids. CDR1 is SGHTA and CDR2 is FQGTGA in the germline V gene. The V segment lost 4 bases and the J segment 6 bases; nucleotides outside the gene matches: 4. CDR3 loop: CASSSDRASGELFF. The CDR3 DNA follows: TGTGCCAGCAGCTCGGACAGGGCATCCGGGGAGCTGTTTTTT.

The genes are TRBV5-1 and TRBJ1-1; D is possibly TRBD1 (6 bases). Looked up from germline, CDR1 is SGHRS and CDR2 is YFSETQ. Trimming left V 7 bases short and J 0 bases short, with 13 bases between. CDR3 length equals 14 residues. This CDR3 is CASGRGGLNTEAFF. In nucleotides, the CDR3 is TGCGCCAGCGGGCGGGGGGGCTTGAACACTGAAGCTTTCTTT.

This sequence joins TRBV7-2 and TRBJ1-5; D gene ambiguous. Trimming shortened V by 4 bases and J by 7 bases, and 11 bases separated the two germline ends. Germline loops: CDR1 SGHTA, CDR2 FQGNSA. There are 13 residues in the CDR3. CDR3 in amino acids: CASSSVVEQPQHF. The CDR3 DNA sequence: TGTGCCAGCAGCTCCGTGGTGGAGCAGCCCCAGCATTTT.

The gene calls are TRBV5-6 and TRBJ2-7, with 11 bases lining up with TRBD2. Germline CDR1 SGHDT, CDR2 YYEEEE. The CDR3 contains 15 residues. V shed 3 bases and J 3 bases; nucleotides not matched to a gene: 5. CDR3 protein: CASSSQLAGDYEQYF. The DNA of the CDR3 is TGTGCCAGCAGCTCGCAACTAGCGGGAGACTACGAGCAGTACTTC.

This clone was recorded once. V gene TRBV7-8 combines with J gene TRBJ2-7; D assignment may be TRBD1 or TRBD2 (5 bases each). V was shortened by 5 bases and J by 7 bases, with 12 bases between the two germline ends. The CDR3 covers 12 residues. Germline V gene lookup returns CDR1 SGHVS and CDR2 FQNEAQ. The CDR3 region is CASSRGTWEQYF. The DNA of the CDR3 is TGTGCCAGCAGCCGAGGGACGTGGGAGCAGTACTTC.

The chain carries TRBV30 and TRBJ2-4; possibly TRBD1 for D (5 bases). Germline CDR1 is GTSNPN and CDR2 is SVGIG (reference sequence). The CDR3 is 14 amino acids. V was pared by 1 base and J by 1 base, with 8 bases between. CDR3 region: CAWSGRAAKNIQYF. The CDR3 bases are TGTGCCTGGAGTGGCAGGGCGGCCAAAAACATTCAGTACTTC.

The chain has TRBV4-1 and TRBJ1-5; no clear D. Trimming removed 4 bases at V and 4 bases at J, with 23 bases between. The CDR3 contains 18 residues. From germline, CDR1 is MGHRA and CDR2 YSYEKL. The CDR3 coding sequence is TGCGCCAGCAGCCCGTTCACGTTGACTTTGGTCGGGAATCAGCCCCAGCATTTT. It encodes CASSPFTLTLVGNQPQHF.

This clone was found a few times. The rearrangement uses TRBV9 and TRBJ2-1; no reliable D call. This CDR3 has 15 amino acids. CDR1 is SGDLS and CDR2 is YYNGEE in the germline V gene. Trimming took off 0 bases at V and 15 bases at J, with 22 bases between the two ends. CDR3 sequence (DNA): TGTGCCAGCAGCGTAGCCCCACTAACCGGAGCGACGCGGTTCTTC. Amino acids: CASSVAPLTGATRFF.